This T cell receptor (beta chain) is drawn from a study of blood T cell repertoires in COVID-19 (dated by TCRdb to 2019 to 2021). With regard to the full study: Samples from collaborators originated in the United States, Italy and Spain and spanned both the acute and convalescent phases of COVID-19. Samples came from the ongoing ImmuneRACE study (first 160 participants) plus 1,254 subjects from 6 global collaborators. Where available, HLA class I and class II types were taken from metadata supplied by the sample provider and were not determined by assay-based typing. The repertoires were released in a freely available public database meant as a resource for research on the immune response to SARS-CoV-2. The prospective study material was composed of cDNA or gDNA derived from T cells, B-cell-depleted T cells, or PBMCs. Deeply sampled blood TCRbeta repertoires from subjects exposed to, actively infected with, or recovered from COVID-19 were included in the dataset. The sample metadata nearly always contained a de-identified subject ID, COVID-19 status, age in years and sex.

The full study reports these points: Clinical and demographic metadata were provided uncurated, with the amount varying by source and participant.

One collaborating source in Seattle enrolled patients during active infection and followed them longitudinally through the course of disease. Collaborating institutions collected whole blood in K2EDTA tubes following their own protocols. Collaborator samples were shipped for TCRbeta analysis as frozen whole blood, isolated PBMCs, or DNA extracted from either sample type. Remarks on this clone: No antigen is known for it. Base qualities were left out, and no much larger clone turns up one base away. This CDR3 is also generated by other DNA sequences in the sample.

TCRbeta CDR3 regions were amplified from genomic DNA by means of the immunoSEQ Assay, a bias-controlled multiplex PCR. On the authors' methods: The number of nucleated cells in each sample was estimated by amplification of reference gene primers within the assay. To quantify the absolute abundance of each unique TCRbeta CDR3 rearrangement, sequence reads were collapsed and filtered. For each sample, productive Simpson clonality was calculated as the square root of Simpson's diversity index across productive rearrangements. Imported from immuneACCESS, the table was reduced by TCRdb to in-frame sequences with V and J called. These copies leave out some clones; in studies compared against another copy, an unresolved V gene accounts for under half, and the cause of the remainder is not known. V, J and clone size are taken as reported in that table, and D and trimming were inferred from the DNA itself. Across this sample there are some 190,000 clones, with 81% seen only once. The leading ten clones occupy approximately 11% of the sample.

CDR1 and CDR2 are read off the germline V gene (reference sequence) as GTSNPN and SVGIG. V lost 4 bases and J lost 1 base; the stretch between them is 8 bases long. Taken from cysteine to phenylalanine, the CDR3 has 13 residues. CDR3 DNA is the only sequence kept; it has 39 bases, read in frame from the first base. The sequence joins TRBV30 to TRBJ1-5; too little of a D gene remains to name it. The sequenced sample was peripheral blood. This TCR came from a woman aged 40 to 55 with COVID-19, enrolled during active disease. The CDR3 in this case is CAWTSGSNQPQHF. The nucleotide sequence reads TGTGCCTGGACGTCGGGGAGCAATCAGCCCCAGCATTTT.